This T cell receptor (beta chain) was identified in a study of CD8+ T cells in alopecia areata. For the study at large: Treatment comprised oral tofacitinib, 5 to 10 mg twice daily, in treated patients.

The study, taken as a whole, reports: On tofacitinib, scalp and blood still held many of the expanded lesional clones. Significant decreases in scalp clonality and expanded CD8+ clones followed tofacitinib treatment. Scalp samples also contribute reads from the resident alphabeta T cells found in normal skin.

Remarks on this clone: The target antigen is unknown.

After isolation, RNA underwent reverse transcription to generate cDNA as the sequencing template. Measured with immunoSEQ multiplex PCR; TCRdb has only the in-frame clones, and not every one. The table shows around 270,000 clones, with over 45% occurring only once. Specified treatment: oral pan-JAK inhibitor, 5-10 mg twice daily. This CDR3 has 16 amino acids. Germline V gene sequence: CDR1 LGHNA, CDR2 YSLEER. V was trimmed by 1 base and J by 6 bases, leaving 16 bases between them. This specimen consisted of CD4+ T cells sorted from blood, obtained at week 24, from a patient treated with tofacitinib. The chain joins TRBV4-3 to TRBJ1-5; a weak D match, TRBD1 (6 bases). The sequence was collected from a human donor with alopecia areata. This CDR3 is CASSQVVGGGAQPQHF. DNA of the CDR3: TGCGCCAGCAGCCAAGTGGTAGGGGGAGGAGCTCAGCCCCAGCATTTT.